The 7 T cell receptor beta chains below were found in one sample sequenced in a study of Tregs in tolerant kidney transplant recipients. Data came from immunoSEQ multiplex PCR; TCRdb stores just in-frame clones and leaves some out. The table has approximately 43,000 clones, 91% seen once. The sequenced sample consisted of Tregs from blood. The receptors here all came from a human donor in good health.

The chain uses TRBV6-5 and TRBJ2-7; D is perhaps TRBD1 (5 bases). The germline V and J ends were trimmed by 0 bases and 4 bases, with 13 bases remaining between them. The V gene's germline CDR1 is MNHEY and CDR2 SVGAGI. This CDR3 is built from 15 residues. The CDR3 DNA reads TGTGCCAGCAGTTACTCTGACAGCGAAGTTTACGAGCAGTACTTC. It codes for CASSYSDSEVYEQYF.

The gene calls are TRBV6-5 and TRBJ2-1; 7 nucleotides line up with TRBD1. This CDR3 region has 15 residues. Germline trimming cut 5 bases from V and 12 bases from J; bases unmatched to any gene: 16. The germline gives CDR1 MNHEY, CDR2 SVGAGI. CDR3 region: CASSRPKTGTGRQFF. CDR3 DNA sequence: TGTGCCAGCAGTCGACCTAAGACAGGGACGGGTAGGCAGTTCTTC.

This clone was counted a single time. The chain carries TRBV5-8 and TRBJ2-2; D not certain. The V gene's germline CDR1 is SGHTS and CDR2 YDEGEE. The length of the CDR3 is 17 residues. V lost 0 bases to trimming and J lost 1 base, with 13 bases between them. CDR3 loop: CASSLAKFGGNTGELFF. The DNA for the CDR3 is TGTGCCAGCAGCTTGGCCAAGTTCGGCGGGAACACCGGGGAGCTGTTTTTT.

This clone was counted a few times. The V and J genes are TRBV6-4 and TRBJ1-6, with a weak D call TRBD1 (6 bases). CDR1 and CDR2 (germline): MRHNA, SNTAGT. V was trimmed by 4 bases and J by 1 base, leaving 8 bases between them. The CDR3 runs 15 residues. Here the CDR3 DNA reads TGTGCCAGCAGTGTGACAGGATCCTATAATTCACCCCTCCACTTT. This codes for CASSVTGSYNSPLHF.

The rearrangement uses TRBV18 and TRBJ2-3, with 13 bases matching TRBD2. CDR1 and CDR2 (germline): KGHSH, LQKENI. V lost 9 bases to trimming and J lost 0 bases; unmatched junction nucleotides: 6. The length of the CDR3 is 16 residues. The CDR3 is CASRTGLAGSTDTQYF. The CDR3 bases are TGTGCCAGTAGGACGGGACTAGCGGGGAGCACAGATACGCAGTATTTT. The variable domain in full, with the rest retrieved from reference TRBV18 and TRBJ2-3, is NAGVMQNPRHLVRRRGQEARLRCSPMKGHSHVYWYRQLPEEGLKFMVYLQKENIIDESGMPKERFSAEFPKEGPSILRIQQVVRGDSAAYFCASRTGLAGSTDTQYFGPGTRLTVL.

The chain recombines TRBV5-4 with TRBJ2-7; unclear D gene. The V gene lost 5 bases and the J gene lost 2 bases, with 14 bases spanning the gap. The CDR3 totals 14 residues. CDR1 SGHNT and CDR2 YYREEE come from the germline V gene (reference sequence). The CDR3 coding sequence is TGTGCCAGCAGTCAAGGCATTGGACCCTACGAGCAGTACTTC. Amino acid sequence: CASSQGIGPYEQYF.

This rearrangement joins TRBV5-1 to TRBJ1-2, with 7 bases that match TRBD1. Germline CDR1 and CDR2: SGHRS and YFSETQ. This CDR3 region has 14 residues. The V and J ends lost 1 base and 4 bases, in that order; junction bases with no gene match: 4. The CDR3 DNA sequence: TGCGCCAGCAGCTTGTTAGGGGGCGTCTATGGCTACACCTTC. Its translation: CASSLLGGVYGYTF.